This TCR beta chain stems from a study of OX40 agonist ivuxolimab in advanced cancers. The table came from immunoSEQ multiplex PCR; TCRdb's copy has only in-frame clones and leaves some out. The sample carries roughly 65,000 clones, around 88% recorded once. This CDR3 is 16 amino acids long. Looked up from germline, CDR1 is SQVTM and CDR2 is ANQGSEA. V lost 0 bases and J lost 4; bases outside the gene matches: 10. The TCR originated in an adult with an advanced solid tumor such as melanoma, head and neck, liver or kidney cancer. Sequenced material: CD4+ or CD8+ T cells sorted from blood, taken in a trial of the OX40 agonist ivuxolimab. V is TRBV29-1 and J is TRBJ2-3, with 7 positions matching TRBD2. CDR3 protein: CSVEDRLSGTADTQYF. CDR3 coding DNA: TGCAGCGTTGAAGACCGTTTGAGCGGGACCGCAGATACGCAGTATTTT.